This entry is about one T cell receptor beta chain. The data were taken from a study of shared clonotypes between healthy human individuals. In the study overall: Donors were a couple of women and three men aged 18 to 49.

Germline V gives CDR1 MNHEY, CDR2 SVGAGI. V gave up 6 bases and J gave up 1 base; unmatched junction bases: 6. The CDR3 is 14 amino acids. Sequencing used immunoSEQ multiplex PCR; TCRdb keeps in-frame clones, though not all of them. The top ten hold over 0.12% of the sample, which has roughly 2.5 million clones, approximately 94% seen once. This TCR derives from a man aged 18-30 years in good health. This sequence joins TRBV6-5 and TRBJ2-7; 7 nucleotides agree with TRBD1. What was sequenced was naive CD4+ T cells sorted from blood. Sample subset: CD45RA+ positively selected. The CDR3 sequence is CASSFRDRSYEQYF. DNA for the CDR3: TGTGCCAGCAGCTTCCGGGACAGATCCTACGAGCAGTACTTC.